This T cell receptor beta chain was sequenced for a study of OX40 agonist ivuxolimab in advanced cancers. Overall study context: Across the patients, intravenous ivuxolimab was delivered every 2 weeks at 0.01 to 10 mg/kg. It was permissible to have had prior anti-PD-1, anti-PD-L1 or anti-CTLA-4 therapy, and around 40% had some.

Study-wide results and limits: Clonal expansion among partial responders at 0.1-3.0 mg/kg ranked near the lowest.

The CDR3 has 14 residues. Looked up from germline, CDR1 is MDHEN and CDR2 is SYDVKM. The ends were cut back, 6 bases at V and 8 bases at J, with 19 bases in the middle. This clone is a singleton in its sample. What it binds is not known. Clones were read by immunoSEQ multiplex PCR, and TCRdb kept only the in-frame ones, dropping some. The repertoire holds tens of thousands of clones, with around 90% as singletons. This receptor was identified in an adult with an advanced solid tumor such as melanoma, head and neck, liver or kidney cancer. Sequenced material: CD4+ or CD8+ T cells sorted from blood, taken in a trial of the OX40 agonist ivuxolimab. The chain combines TRBV28 with TRBJ1-2, with a tentative D call TRBD1 (5 bases). CDR3 in amino acids: CASSRGDGEHGYTF. DNA for the CDR3: TGTGCCAGCAGCCGAGGGGACGGTGAGCACGGCTACACCTTC.